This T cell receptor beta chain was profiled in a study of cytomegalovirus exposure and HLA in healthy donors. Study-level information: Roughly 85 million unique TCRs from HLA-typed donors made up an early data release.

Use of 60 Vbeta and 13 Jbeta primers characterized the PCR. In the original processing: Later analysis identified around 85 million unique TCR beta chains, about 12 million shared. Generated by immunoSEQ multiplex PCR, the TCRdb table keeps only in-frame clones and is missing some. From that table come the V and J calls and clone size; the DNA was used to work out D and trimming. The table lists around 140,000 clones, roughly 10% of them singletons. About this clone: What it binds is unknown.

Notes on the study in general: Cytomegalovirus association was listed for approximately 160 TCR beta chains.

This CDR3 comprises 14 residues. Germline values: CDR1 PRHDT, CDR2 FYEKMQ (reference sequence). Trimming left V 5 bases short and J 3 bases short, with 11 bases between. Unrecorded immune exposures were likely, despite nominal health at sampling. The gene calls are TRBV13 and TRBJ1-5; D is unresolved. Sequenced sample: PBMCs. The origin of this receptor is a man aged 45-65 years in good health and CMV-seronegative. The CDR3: CASSPRGSNQPQHF. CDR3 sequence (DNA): TGTGCCAGCAGCCCCCGGGGTTCCAATCAGCCCCAGCATTTT.